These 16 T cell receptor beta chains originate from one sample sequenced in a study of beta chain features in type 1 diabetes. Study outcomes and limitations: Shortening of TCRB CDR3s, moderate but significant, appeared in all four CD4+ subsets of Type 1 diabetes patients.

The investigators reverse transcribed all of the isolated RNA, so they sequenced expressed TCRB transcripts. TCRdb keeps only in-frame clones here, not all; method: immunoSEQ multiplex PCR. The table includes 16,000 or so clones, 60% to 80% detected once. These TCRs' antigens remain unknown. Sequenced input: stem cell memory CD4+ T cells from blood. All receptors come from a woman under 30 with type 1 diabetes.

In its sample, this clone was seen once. CDR3 loop: CASSPGLAGGTYEQYF. DNA of the CDR3: TGTGCCAGCAGCCCGGGACTAGCGGGAGGGACCTACGAGCAGTACTTC. This chain uses TRBV5-4 with TRBJ2-7, with 16 bases matching TRBD2. Trimming at V came to 4 bases and at J to 2 bases, leaving 3 bases not matched to a gene. Germline loops: CDR1 SGHNT, CDR2 YYREEE (reference sequence). CDR3 size: 16 residues.

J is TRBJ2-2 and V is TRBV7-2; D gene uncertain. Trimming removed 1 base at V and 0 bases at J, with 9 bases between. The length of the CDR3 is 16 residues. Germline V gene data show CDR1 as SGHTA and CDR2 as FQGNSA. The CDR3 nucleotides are TGTGCCAGCAGCTTAGAAAGCCCACCGAACACCGGGGAGCTGTTTTTT. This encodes CASSLESPPNTGELFF. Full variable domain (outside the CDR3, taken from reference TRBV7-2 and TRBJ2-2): GAGVSQSPSNKVTEKGKDVELRCDPISGHTALYWYRQSLGQGLEFLIYFQGNSAPDKSGLPSDRFSAERTGGSVSTLTIQRTQQEDSAVYLCASSLESPPNTGELFFGEGSRLTVL.

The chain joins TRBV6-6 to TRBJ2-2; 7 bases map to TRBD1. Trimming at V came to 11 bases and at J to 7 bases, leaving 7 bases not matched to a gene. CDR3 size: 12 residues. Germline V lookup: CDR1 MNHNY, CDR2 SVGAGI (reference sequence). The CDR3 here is CASCRDSGELFF. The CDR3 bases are TGTGCCTCTTGCCGGGACAGCGGGGAGCTGTTTTTT.

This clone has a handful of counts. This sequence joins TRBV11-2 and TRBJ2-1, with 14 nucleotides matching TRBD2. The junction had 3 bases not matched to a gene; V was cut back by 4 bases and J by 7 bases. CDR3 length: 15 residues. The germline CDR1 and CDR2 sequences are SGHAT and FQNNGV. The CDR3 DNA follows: TGTGCCAGCAGCTACGGGACTAGCGGGAGTAATGAGCAGTTCTTC. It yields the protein CASSYGTSGSNEQFF.

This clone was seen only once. The CDR3 coding sequence is TGCGCCAGCAGCTTGGGACAGATCTATGGCTACACCTTC. Translation: CASSLGQIYGYTF. The chain recombines TRBV5-1 with TRBJ1-2, with a tentative D call TRBD1 (5 bases). Germline V CDR1 and CDR2: SGHRS, YFSETQ. This CDR3 contains 13 residues. Deletions cut 0 bases from V and 4 bases from J, with 7 bases between.

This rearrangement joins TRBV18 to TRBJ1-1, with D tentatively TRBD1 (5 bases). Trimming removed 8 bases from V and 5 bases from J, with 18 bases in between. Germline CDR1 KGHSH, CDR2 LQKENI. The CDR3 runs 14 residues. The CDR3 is CASAIRGLRTEAFF. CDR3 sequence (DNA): TGTGCCAGCGCAATTAGGGGCTTGAGGACTGAAGCTTTCTTT.

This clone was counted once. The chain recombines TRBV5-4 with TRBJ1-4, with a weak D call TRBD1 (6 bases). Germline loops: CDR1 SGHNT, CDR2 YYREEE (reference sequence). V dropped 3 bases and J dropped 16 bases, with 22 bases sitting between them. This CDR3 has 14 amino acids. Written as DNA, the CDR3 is TGTGCCAGCAGCTACCGGGGGGGGGCGCGGGTCGAGTTTTTT. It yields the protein CASSYRGGARVEFF.

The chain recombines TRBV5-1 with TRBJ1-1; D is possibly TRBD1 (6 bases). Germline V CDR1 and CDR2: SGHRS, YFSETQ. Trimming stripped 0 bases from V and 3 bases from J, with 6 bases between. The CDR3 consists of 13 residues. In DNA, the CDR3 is TGCGCCAGCAGCTTGGGGACAGACACTGAAGCTTTCTTT. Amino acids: CASSLGTDTEAFF. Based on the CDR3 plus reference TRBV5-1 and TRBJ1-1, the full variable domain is KAGVTQTPRYLIKTRGQQVTLSCSPISGHRSVSWYQQTPGQGLQFLFEYFSETQRNKGNFPGRFSGRQFSNSRSEMNVSTLELGDSALYLCASSLGTDTEAFFGQGTRLTVV.

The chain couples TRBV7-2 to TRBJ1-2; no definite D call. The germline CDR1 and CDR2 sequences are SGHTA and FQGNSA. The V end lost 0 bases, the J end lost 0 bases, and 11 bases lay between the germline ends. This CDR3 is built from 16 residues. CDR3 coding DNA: TGTGCCAGCAGCTTAGCTCGGGGAGTACCTAACTATGGCTACACCTTC. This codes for CASSLARGVPNYGYTF.

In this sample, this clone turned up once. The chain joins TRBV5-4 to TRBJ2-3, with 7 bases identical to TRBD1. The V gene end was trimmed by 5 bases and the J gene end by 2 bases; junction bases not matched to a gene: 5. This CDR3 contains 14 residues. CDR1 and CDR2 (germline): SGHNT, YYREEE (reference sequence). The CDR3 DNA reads TGTGCCAGCAGGACCGGGACAGTCACAGATACGCAGTATTTT. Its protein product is CASRTGTVTDTQYF.

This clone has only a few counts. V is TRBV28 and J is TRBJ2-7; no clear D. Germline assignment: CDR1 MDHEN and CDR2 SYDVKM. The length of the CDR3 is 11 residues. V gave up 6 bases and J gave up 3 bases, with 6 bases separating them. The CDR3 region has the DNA TGTGCCAGCAGCACCAGCTACGAGCAGTACTTC. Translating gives CASSTSYEQYF.

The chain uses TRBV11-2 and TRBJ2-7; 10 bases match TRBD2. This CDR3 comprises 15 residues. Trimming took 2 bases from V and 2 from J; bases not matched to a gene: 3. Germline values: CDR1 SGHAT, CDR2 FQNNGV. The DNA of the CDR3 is TGTGCCAGCAGCTTAAGCCTAGCGGGGGCCTACGAGCAGTACGTC. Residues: CASSLSLAGAYEQYV.

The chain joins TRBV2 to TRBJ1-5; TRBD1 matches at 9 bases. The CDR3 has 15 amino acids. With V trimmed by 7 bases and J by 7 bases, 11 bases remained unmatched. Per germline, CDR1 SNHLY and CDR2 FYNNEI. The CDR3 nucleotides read TGTGCCAGCAATGACAGGGGGTTACGGATGCAGCCCCAGCATTTT. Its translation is CASNDRGLRMQPQHF.

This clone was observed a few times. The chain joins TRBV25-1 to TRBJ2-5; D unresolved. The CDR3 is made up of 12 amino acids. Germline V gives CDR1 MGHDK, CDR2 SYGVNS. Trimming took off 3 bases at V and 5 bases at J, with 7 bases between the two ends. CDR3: CASSDRLETQYF. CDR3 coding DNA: TGTGCCAGCAGTGACAGATTGGAGACCCAGTACTTC.

The CDR3 loop is CAWSSSVGGTIYF. The DNA for the CDR3 is TGTGCCTGGAGTTCCTCGGTTGGTGGCACCATATATTTT. V usage is TRBV30 and J usage is TRBJ1-3; D unclear. Germline CDR1 is GTSNPN and CDR2 is SVGIG (reference sequence). This CDR3 region has 13 residues. Trimming left V 2 bases short and J 9 bases short, with 14 bases between. The variable domain in full, completed from reference TRBV30 and TRBJ1-3, reads SQTIHQWPATLVQPVGSPLSLECTVEGTSNPNLYWYRQAAGRGLQLLFYSVGIGQISSEVPQNLSASRPQDRQFILSSKKLLLSDSGFYLCAWSSSVGGTIYFGEGSWLTVV.

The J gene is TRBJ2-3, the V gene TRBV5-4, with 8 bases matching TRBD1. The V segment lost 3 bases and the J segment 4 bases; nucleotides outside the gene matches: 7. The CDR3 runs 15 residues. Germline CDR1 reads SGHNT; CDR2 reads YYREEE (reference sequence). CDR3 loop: CASSSRQGNADTQYF. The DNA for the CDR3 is TGTGCCAGCAGCTCACGACAGGGGAACGCAGATACGCAGTATTTT.